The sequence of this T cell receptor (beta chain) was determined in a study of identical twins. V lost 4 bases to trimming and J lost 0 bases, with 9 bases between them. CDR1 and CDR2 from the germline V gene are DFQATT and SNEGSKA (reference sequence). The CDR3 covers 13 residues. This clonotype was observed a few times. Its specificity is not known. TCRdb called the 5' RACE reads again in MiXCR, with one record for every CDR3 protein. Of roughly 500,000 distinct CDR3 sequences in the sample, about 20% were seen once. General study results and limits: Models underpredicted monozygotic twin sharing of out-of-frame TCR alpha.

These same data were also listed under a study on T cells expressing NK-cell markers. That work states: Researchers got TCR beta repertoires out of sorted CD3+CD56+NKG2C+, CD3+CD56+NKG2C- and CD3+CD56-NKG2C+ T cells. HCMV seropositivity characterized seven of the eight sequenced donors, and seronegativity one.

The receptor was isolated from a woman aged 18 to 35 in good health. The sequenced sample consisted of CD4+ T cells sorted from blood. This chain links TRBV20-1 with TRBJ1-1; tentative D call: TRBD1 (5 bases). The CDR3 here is CSATGPLNTEAFF. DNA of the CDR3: TGCAGTGCTACGGGACCGCTGAACACTGAAGCTTTCTTT.